This TCR beta chain was captured by sequencing in a study of shared clonotypes between healthy human individuals. Study overall: The cohort had two women and a few men, ages 18 to 49.

Study-wide results and limits: Collection of samples was limited to blood; tissue repertoires likely differ. The study generally estimated greater richness for naive than memory subsets.

As concerns this clone: Its cognate antigen is unknown.

CDR3 length equals 15 residues. The germline gives CDR1 SNHLY, CDR2 FYNNEI. With V trimmed by 3 bases and J by 7 bases, 11 bases remained unmatched. Profiled with immunoSEQ multiplex PCR; TCRdb holds only in-frame clones, not every one. This repertoire shows roughly 1,800,000 clones, approximately 95% found once; its top ten account for approximately 1.2%. Terminally differentiated effector memory CD45RA+ cells were excluded by CCR7 positive selection of CD45RO-negative cells. V and J are TRBV2 and TRBJ2-5; 7 nucleotides agree with TRBD2. What was sequenced was naive CD8+ T cells sorted from blood. This clonotype originated in a man between 18 and 29 years old in good health. CDR3 protein: CASSDGREAPGTQYF. CDR3 sequence (DNA): TGTGCCAGCAGTGATGGTCGGGAGGCGCCAGGGACCCAGTACTTC.